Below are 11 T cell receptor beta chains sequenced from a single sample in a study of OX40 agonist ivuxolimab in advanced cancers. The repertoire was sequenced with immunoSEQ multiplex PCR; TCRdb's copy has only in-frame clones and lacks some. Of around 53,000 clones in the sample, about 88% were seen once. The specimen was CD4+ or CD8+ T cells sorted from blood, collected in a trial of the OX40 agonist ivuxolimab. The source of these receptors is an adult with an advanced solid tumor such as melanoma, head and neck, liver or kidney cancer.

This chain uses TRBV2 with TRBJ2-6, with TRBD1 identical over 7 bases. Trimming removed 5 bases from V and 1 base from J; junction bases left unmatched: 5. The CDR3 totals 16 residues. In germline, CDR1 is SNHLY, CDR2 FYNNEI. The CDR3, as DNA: TGTGCCAGCAGTAGGGACAGAGGTTCTGGGGCCAACGTCCTGACTTTC. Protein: CASSRDRGSGANVLTF.

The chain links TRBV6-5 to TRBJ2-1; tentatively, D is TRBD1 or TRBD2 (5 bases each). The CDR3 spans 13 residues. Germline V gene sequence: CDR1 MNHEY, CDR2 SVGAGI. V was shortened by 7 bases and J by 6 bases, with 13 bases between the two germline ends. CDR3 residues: CASNLRGRNEQFF. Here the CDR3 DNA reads TGTGCCAGCAACCTAAGGGGACGCAATGAGCAGTTCTTC.

CDR3 sequence: CASSGSGRAVFAYEQYF. The CDR3 DNA reads as TGTGCCAGCAGTGGTAGCGGGAGGGCCGTGTTCGCCTACGAGCAGTACTTC. This chain links TRBV6-1 with TRBJ2-5, with TRBD2 identical over 11 bases. TRBJ2-7 explains the end of the DNA better; the J call may be wrong. The germline V gene encodes CDR1 MNHNS and CDR2 SASEGT. The CDR3 has 17 residues.

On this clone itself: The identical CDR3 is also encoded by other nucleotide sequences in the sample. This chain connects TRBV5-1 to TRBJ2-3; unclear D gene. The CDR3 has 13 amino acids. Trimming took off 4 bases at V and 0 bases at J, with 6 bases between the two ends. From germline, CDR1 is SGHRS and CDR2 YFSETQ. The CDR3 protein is CASSLGSTDTQYF. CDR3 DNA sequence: TGCGCCAGCAGCCTCGGAAGCACAGATACGCAGTATTTT.

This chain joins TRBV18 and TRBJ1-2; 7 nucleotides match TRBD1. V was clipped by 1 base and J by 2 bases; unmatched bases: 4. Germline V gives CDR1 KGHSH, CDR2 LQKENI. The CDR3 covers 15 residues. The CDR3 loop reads CASSPRDSFNYGYTF. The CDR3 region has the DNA TGTGCCAGCTCACCACGGGACAGTTTCAACTATGGCTACACCTTC.

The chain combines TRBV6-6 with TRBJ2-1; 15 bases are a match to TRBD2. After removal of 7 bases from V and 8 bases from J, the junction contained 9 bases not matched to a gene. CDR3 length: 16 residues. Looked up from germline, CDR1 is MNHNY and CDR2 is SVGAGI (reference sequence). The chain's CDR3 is CASTYRTSGRADEQFF. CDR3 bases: TGTGCCAGCACCTACAGGACTAGCGGGAGGGCAGATGAGCAGTTCTTC.

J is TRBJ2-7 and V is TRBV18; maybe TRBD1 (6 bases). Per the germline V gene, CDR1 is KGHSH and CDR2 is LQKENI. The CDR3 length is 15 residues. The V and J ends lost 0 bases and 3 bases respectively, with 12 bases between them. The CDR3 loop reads CASSPPWGQLYEQYF. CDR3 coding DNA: TGTGCCAGCTCACCACCGTGGGGGCAACTCTACGAGCAGTACTTC.

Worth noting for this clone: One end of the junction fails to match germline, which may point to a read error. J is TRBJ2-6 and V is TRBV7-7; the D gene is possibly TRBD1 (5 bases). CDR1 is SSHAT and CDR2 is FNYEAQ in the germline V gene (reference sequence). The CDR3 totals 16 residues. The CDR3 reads CASRKGRLAGANVLTF. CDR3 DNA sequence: TGTGCTAGCAGGAAGGGGCGTCTGGCTGGGGCCAACGTCCTGACTTTC.

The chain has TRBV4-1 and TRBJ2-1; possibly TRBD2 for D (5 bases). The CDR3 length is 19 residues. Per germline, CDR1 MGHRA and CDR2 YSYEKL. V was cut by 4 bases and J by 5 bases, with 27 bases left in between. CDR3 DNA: TGCGCCAGCAGCCTAAAATGGGTATCAGGTAGCGAGGTTCACAATGAGCAGTTCTTC. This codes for CASSLKWVSGSEVHNEQFF.

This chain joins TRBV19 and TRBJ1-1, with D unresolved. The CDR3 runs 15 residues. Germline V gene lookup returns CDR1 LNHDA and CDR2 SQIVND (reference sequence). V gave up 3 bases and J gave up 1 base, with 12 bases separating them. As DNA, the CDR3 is TGTGCCAGTAGTATCCGCGGACCCAAGAACACTGAAGCTTTCTTT. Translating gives CASSIRGPKNTEAFF.

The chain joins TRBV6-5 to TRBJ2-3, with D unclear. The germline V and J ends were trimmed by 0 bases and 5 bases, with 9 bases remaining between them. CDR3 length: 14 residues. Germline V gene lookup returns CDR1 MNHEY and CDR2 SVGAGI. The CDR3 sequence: CASSYSLSVDTQYF. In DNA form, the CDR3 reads TGTGCCAGCAGTTACTCCCTATCCGTAGATACGCAGTATTTT.